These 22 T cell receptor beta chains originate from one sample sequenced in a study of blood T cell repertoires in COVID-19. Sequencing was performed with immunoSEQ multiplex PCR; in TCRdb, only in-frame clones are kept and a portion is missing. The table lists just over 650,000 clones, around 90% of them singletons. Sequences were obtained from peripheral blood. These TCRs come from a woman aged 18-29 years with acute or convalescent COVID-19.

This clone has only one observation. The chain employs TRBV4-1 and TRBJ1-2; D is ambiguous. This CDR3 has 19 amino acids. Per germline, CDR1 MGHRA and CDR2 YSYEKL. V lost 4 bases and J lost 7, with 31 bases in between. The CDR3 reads CASSPTPPGPAYGGSGYTF. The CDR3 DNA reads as TGCGCCAGCAGCCCGACCCCACCAGGACCAGCTTATGGAGGGTCTGGCTACACCTTC.

Here the CDR3 reads CASSIMEDQPQHF. The CDR3 DNA reads as TGTGCCAGCAGTATCATGGAGGATCAGCCCCAGCATTTT. V usage is TRBV6-6 and J usage is TRBJ1-5; D not certain. CDR1 is MNHNY and CDR2 is SVGAGI in the germline V gene (reference sequence). This CDR3 region has 13 residues. Trimming cost V 5 bases and J 5 bases, with 10 bases left between them.

CDR3 DNA: TGTGCCAGCAGCACTTCAACTAATGAAAAACTGTTTTTT. Its translation: CASSTSTNEKLFF. The V and J genes are TRBV7-9 and TRBJ1-4; D call uncertain. Germline-derived CDR1 and CDR2 are SEHNR and FQNEAQ (reference sequence). V dropped 5 bases and J dropped 0 bases, with 4 bases sitting between them. The CDR3 covers 13 residues.

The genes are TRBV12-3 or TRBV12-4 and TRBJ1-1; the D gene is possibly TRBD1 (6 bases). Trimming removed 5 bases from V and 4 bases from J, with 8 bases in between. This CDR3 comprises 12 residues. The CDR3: CASSTGTTEAFF. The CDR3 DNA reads TGTGCCAGCAGTACAGGGACCACTGAAGCTTTCTTT.

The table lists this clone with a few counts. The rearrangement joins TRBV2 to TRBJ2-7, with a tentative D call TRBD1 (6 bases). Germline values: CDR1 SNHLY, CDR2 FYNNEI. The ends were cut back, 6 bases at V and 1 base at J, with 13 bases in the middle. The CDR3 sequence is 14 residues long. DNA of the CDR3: TGTGCCAGCAGCCCCGACAGGCTATCCTACGAGCAGTACTTC. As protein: CASSPDRLSYEQYF.

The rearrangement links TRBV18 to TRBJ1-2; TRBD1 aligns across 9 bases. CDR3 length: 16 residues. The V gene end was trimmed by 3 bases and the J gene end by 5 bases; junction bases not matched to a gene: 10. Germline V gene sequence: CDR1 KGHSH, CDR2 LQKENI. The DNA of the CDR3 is TGTGCCAGCTCACCCCAGGGACAGGGAGGATCTTATGGCTACACCTTC. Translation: CASSPQGQGGSYGYTF.

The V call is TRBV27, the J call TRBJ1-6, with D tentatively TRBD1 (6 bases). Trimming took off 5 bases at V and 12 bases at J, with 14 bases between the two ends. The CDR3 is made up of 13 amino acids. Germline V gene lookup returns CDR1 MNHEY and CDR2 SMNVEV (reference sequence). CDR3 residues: CASSPDSFGPLHF. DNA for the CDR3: TGTGCCAGCAGTCCGGACAGTTTCGGACCCCTCCACTTT.

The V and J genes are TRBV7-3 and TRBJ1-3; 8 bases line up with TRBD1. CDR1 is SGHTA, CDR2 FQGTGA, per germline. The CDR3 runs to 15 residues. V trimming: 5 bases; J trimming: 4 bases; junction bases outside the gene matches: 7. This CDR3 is CASSVGGQAGNTIYF. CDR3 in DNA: TGTGCCAGCAGCGTAGGGGGACAGGCGGGAAACACCATATATTTT. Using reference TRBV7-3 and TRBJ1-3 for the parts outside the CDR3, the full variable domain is GAGVSQTPSNKVTEKGKYVELRCDPISGHTALYWYRQSLGQGPEFLIYFQGTGAADDSGLPNDRFFAVRPEGSVSTLKIQRTERGDSAVYLCASSVGGQAGNTIYFGEGSWLTVV.

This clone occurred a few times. The CDR3 bases are TGTGCCAGCAGCCCCCCGGCAAGGCGGGCATCCCTCCACTTT. This encodes CASSPPARRASLHF. This chain links TRBV7-2 with TRBJ1-6; D remains ambiguous. V was trimmed by 5 bases and J by 14 bases, leaving 19 bases between them. CDR3 length equals 14 residues. Germline values: CDR1 SGHTA, CDR2 FQGNSA.

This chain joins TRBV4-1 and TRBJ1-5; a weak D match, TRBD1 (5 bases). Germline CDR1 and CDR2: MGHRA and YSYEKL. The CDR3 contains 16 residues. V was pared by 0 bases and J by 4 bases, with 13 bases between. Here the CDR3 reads CASSQDPGGRNQPQHF. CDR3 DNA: TGCGCCAGCAGCCAAGATCCGGGGGGAAGGAATCAGCCCCAGCATTTT.

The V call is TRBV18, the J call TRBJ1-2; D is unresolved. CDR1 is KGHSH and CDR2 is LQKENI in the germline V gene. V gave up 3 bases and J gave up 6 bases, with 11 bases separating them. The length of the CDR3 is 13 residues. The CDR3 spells CASSPGRMDGYTF. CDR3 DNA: TGTGCCAGCTCACCGGGCCGTATGGATGGCTACACCTTC.

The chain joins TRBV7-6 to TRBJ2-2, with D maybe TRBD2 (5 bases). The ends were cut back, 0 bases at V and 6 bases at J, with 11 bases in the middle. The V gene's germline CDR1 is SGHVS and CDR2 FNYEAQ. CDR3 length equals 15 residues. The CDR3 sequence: CASSLAWGDAGELFF. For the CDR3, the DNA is TGTGCCAGCAGCTTAGCGTGGGGAGACGCCGGGGAGCTGTTTTTT.

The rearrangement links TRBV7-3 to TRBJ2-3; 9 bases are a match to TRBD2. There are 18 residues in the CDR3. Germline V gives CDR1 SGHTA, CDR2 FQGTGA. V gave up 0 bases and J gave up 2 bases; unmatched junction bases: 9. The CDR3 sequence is CASSLTPSSGAFTDTQYF. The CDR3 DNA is TGTGCCAGCAGCTTAACCCCCTCTAGCGGGGCCTTCACAGATACGCAGTATTTT.

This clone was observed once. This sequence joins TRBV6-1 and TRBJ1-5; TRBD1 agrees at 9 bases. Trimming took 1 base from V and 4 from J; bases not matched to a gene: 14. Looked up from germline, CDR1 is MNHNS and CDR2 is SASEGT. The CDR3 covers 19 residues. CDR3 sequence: CASSEDVWTGAGLNQPQHF. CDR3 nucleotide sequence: TGTGCCAGCAGTGAAGATGTTTGGACAGGGGCAGGATTGAATCAGCCCCAGCATTTT.

The DNA of the CDR3 is TGTGCCAGCAGTTTGACAACCACCTACAATGAGCAGTTCTTC. Translating it yields CASSLTTTYNEQFF. The V call is TRBV6-5, the J call TRBJ2-1, with D unclear. The germline gives CDR1 MNHEY, CDR2 SVGAGI. This CDR3 has 14 amino acids. Trimming took 4 bases from V and 2 from J, leaving 9 bases between them.

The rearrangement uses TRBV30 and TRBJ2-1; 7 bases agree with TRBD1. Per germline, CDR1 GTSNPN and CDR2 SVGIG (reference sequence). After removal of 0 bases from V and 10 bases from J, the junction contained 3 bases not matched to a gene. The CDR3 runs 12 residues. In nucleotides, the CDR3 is TGTGCCTGGAGTGTAATGACAGGGGAGCAGTTCTTC. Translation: CAWSVMTGEQFF.

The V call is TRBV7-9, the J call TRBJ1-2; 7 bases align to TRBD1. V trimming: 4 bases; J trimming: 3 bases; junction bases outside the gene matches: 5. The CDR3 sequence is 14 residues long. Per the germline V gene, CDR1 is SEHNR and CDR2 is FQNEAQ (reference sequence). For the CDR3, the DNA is TGTGCCAGCAGCTACCCAGGACAGGACTATGGCTACACCTTC. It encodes CASSYPGQDYGYTF. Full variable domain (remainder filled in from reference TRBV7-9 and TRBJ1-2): DTGVSQNPRHKITKRGQNVTFRCDPISEHNRLYWYRQTLGQGPEFLTYFQNEAQLEKSRLLSDRFSAERPKGSFSTLEIQRTEQGDSAMYLCASSYPGQDYGYTFGSGTRLTVV.

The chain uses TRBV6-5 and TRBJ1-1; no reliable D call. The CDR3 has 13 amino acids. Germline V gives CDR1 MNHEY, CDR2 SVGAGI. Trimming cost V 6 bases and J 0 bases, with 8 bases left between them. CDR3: CASRREMNTEAFF. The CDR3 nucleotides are TGTGCCAGCAGGAGGGAGATGAACACTGAAGCTTTCTTT.

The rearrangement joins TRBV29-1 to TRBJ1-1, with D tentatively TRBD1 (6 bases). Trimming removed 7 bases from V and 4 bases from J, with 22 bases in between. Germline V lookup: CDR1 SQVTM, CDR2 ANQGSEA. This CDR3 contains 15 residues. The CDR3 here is CSARPLGQYGTEAFF. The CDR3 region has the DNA TGCAGCGCCAGACCTCTCGGACAGTACGGCACTGAAGCTTTCTTT.

CDR3 protein: CASSQDGANTEAFF. CDR3 coding DNA: TGCGCCAGCAGCCAAGATGGAGCCAACACTGAAGCTTTCTTT. The rearrangement uses TRBV4-3 and TRBJ1-1, with D uncertain. This CDR3 comprises 14 residues. With 0 bases removed from V and 2 bases from J, the gap between germline ends came to 7 bases. The V gene's germline CDR1 is LGHNA and CDR2 YSLEER.

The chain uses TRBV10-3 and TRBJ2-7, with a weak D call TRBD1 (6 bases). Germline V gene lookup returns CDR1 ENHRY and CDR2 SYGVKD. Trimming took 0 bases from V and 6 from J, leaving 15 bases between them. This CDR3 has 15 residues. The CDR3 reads CAISESGREGGEQYF. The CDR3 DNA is TGTGCCATCAGTGAGTCTGGCCGGGAAGGGGGCGAGCAGTACTTC.

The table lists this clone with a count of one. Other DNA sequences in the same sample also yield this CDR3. In nucleotides, the CDR3 is TGTGCCTGGAGTGTTTCAGGGAATCAGCCCCAGCATTTT. The encoded protein is CAWSVSGNQPQHF. This chain uses TRBV30 with TRBJ1-5, with TRBD1 as a possible D gene (5 bases). Trimming left V 0 bases short and J 4 bases short, with 7 bases between. The CDR3 covers 13 residues. Germline CDR1 is GTSNPN and CDR2 is SVGIG (reference sequence).